The sequence of this TCR beta chain was determined in a study of blood T cells in healthy people across ages. Findings of the study overall: Fewer expanded clones and more diversity marked long-lived versus aged donors.

PCR was performed a second time for 7 to 11 cycles using a sample-barcoded 5' primer and a J-beta primer mix. The template-switch adaptor was a 5' adaptor with 12 random nucleotides. It tagged each cDNA molecule. TCRdb processed the 5' RACE reads anew with MiXCR; each CDR3 protein has one entry. The table records some 1.8 million distinct CDR3 sequences, roughly 43% of them present only once. With respect to this clonotype: The target antigen is unknown.

The V segment lost 2 bases and the J segment 0 bases; nucleotides outside the gene matches: 18. The germline V gene encodes CDR1 SGHDN and CDR2 FVKESK. The CDR3 is 22 residues long. This TCR was recovered from a human donor in good health. Sequencing was done on a sample of blood. The genes are TRBV14 and TRBJ2-6; TRBD1 aligns across 8 bases. In DNA, the CDR3 is TGTGCCAGCAGCCAATATGTTAGACAGGGGATATTCCCCCTCTCTGGGGCCAACGTCCTGACTTTC. It specifies CASSQYVRQGIFPLSGANVLTF.